The clone carrying this TCR beta chain was observed many times. What it binds is unknown. The CDR3 is 14 residues long. Germline V lookup: CDR1 SGHDT, CDR2 YYEEEE. V lost 3 bases, J lost 4 bases, and 5 bases stayed unmatched. 5'RACE template switching added a universal primer site and UMIs to TCR cDNA. TCRdb analysed the 5' RACE reads with MiXCR anew, one entry per CDR3 protein. The data contain fewer than 150,000 distinct CDR3 sequences, approximately 7.1% of them singletons. This entry is derived from a study of T cells after yellow fever vaccination. Study observations and caveats: Weaker in magnitude, the secondary response showed a faster peak on day 5 versus 15. High-abundance clonotypes from the bulk population could contaminate FACS-sorted repertoires.

J is TRBJ2-7 and V is TRBV5-6; TRBD1 matches at 9 bases. The sequence was obtained from a man between 18 and 35 years old who received the YFV17D yellow fever vaccine. The sequencing used CD4+ T cells sorted from PBMCs, collected around 45 days after the first yellow fever vaccination. CDR3 nucleotides: TGTGCCAGCAGCTCCCGGGACAGGGAGTACGAGCAGTACGTC. It translates to CASSSRDREYEQYV.